The rows below give T cell receptor beta chains drawn from one sample of a study of blood T cell repertoires in COVID-19. Assay used: immunoSEQ multiplex PCR; TCRdb lists only in-frame clones, some missing. The table records a few hundred thousand clones, 75% to 85% of them present only once. Sequencing used peripheral blood. The receptors originated from a woman in her thirties with COVID-19, enrolled during active disease. Both conserved end residues are trimmed from each CDR3. Clone sizes are given selectively: once, few, many, or a class where the clone is expanded.

TRBJ2-3	TRBV4-3	-	ASSQGQGGADTQY
TRBJ2-7	TRBV5-4	-	ASSLKRESSYEQY
TRBJ1-2	TRBV19	-	ASSIVGGNYGYT
TRBJ2-2	TRBV2	-	ASSESLSANTGELF
TRBJ2-5	TRBV7-3	-	ASSPGGLGMQTQY
TRBJ2-1	TRBV5-8	few	ASSNPSGGYNEQF
TRBJ2-3	TRBV28	-	ASSLLSGGVGDTQY
TRBJ2-1	TRBV9	-	ASRKTGGEQF
TRBJ2-7	TRBV6-5	-	ASNLAGAISYEQY
TRBJ2-7	TRBV11-2	-	ASSLSPVAGYEQY
TRBJ2-3	TRBV6-6	-	ASSQTQKIAGGTDTQY
TRBJ1-2	TRBV11-2	-	ASSYQGNYGYT
TRBJ2-5	TRBV19	few	ATRKMGGMQETQY
TRBJ2-1	TRBV3-1/TRBV3-2	-	ASSPTSGSYNEQF
TRBJ2-1	TRBV2	-	ASSVLAGVGVFEQF
TRBJ1-2	TRBV10-3	-	AISDTGTGGGGYT
TRBJ2-1	TRBV7-9	-	ASSLAGQREGQF
TRBJ1-3	TRBV21-1	-	ASSKKEGRTGQSSGNTIY
TRBJ2-2	TRBV2	-	ASTRDRGANTGELF
TRBJ1-3	TRBV7-9	-	ASRTTGSSGNTIY
TRBJ1-3	TRBV4-1	-	ASSQVLQAYSGNTIY
TRBJ2-7	TRBV12-3/TRBV12-4	-	ASSLDGSYEQY
TRBJ2-1	TRBV13	-	ASSLGSSGTSEQF
TRBJ2-7	TRBV10-3	once	AISESNGGFYEQY
TRBJ1-2	TRBV15	once	ATSSHWDRLNYGYT
TRBJ2-3	TRBV6-1	-	ASSELWTSGDTTDTQY
TRBJ2-1	TRBV12-2	once	ASRLAGSSGSYNEQF
TRBJ2-2	TRBV27	-	ASSLHLAGNTGELF
TRBJ1-1	TRBV28	-	ASSVNGQYTEAF
TRBJ2-5	TRBV29-1	-	SVGQGGRETQY
TRBJ2-4	TRBV15	-	ATSREGAGVKNIQY
TRBJ2-7	TRBV29-1	-	SVFGDRAYEQY
TRBJ1-6	TRBV15	once	ATSKWTGTMGSPLH
TRBJ2-2	TRBV4-2	-	ASSQVGGSAGELF
TRBJ2-1	TRBV5-4	-	ASSRDPGGVNEQF
TRBJ1-6	TRBV5-1	once	ASSLGQGENSPLH
TRBJ2-3	TRBV27	-	ASSLSLAVFVTQY